This TCR beta chain comes out of a study of a mutant IDH1 vaccine in newly diagnosed glioma. TCRdb keeps only in-frame clones here, not all; method: immunoSEQ multiplex PCR. The sample holds about 42,000 clones, over 75% seen once. This clone is a singleton in its sample. Its specificity is not known. Time point in this sample: week 5, during vaccination. Every single dose of the vaccine, 300 ug of mutant IDH1 20-mer peptide, came with topical imiquimod. This CDR3 spans 18 amino acids. This specimen was PBMCs, taken from a glioma patient whose treatment included an IDH1 peptide vaccine. This clonotype originated in a man aged 40-49 years with glioma. This chain joins TRBV21-1 and TRBJ2-2. TRBV21-1 is tagged as a pseudogene. The CDR3, as DNA: TGTGCCAGCCCCAAATGGCTGGAGGGGGGCGCGGGCACCGGGGAGCTGTTTTTT. Translating gives CASPKWLEGGAGTGELFF.